This T cell receptor (beta chain) was captured by sequencing in a study (dated by TCRdb to the early 2010s). The run used an Illumina Genome Analyzer IIx. TCRdb itself trimmed the public reads at Q25 with fastp, ran MiXCR and retained productive beta chains. Each CDR3 protein gets just one entry, which takes the most common genes and DNA from the rows behind it. The sample table holds about 7,100 distinct CDR3 sequences, of which 30% to 40% were seen once. The leading ten clones occupy 22% of the sample. Inclusive of the bounding cysteine and phenylalanine, the CDR3 is 18 residues long. CDR3 DNA only is kept here, 54 bases in frame from base 1. The trim is 5 bases for V and 4 bases for J, with a gap of 25 bases between the germline ends. The CDR1 and CDR2 encoded by the germline V gene are SGHRS and YFSETQ. Remarks on this clonotype: There is no known antigen for this receptor. Base quality data are lacking; no much larger clone is found one base away.

Recombination connected TRBV5-1 to TRBJ2-1, with TRBD2 as a weak D call on 6 bases. The source is a human donor. The sample taken for sequencing was blood. This receptor has the CDR3 CASSSISGAMEGYNEQFF. The nucleotide sequence is given as TGCGCCAGCAGTTCGATAAGCGGCGCCATGGAGGGTTACAATGAGCAGTTCTTC.